This T cell receptor (beta chain) derives from a study of T cell changes during pregnancy in multiple sclerosis. Libraries were prepared by immunoSEQ multiplex PCR; TCRdb keeps only in-frame clonotypes and omits some of them. The sample comprises 45,000 to 65,000 clones, roughly 94% of which are singletons, and about 3.5% rests with the top ten. The CDR3 is 15 amino acids. The germline CDR1 and CDR2 sequences are PRHDT and FYEKMQ (reference sequence). V was trimmed by 1 base and J by 5 bases, leaving 15 bases between them. The sequence was obtained from a female donor with multiple sclerosis, enrolled in a pregnancy study. This sequence joins TRBV13 and TRBJ2-7; weak D call: TRBD2 (6 bases). The source was CD8+ T cells from peripheral blood mononuclear cells, collected in the third trimester of pregnancy. Written as DNA, the CDR3 is TGTGCCAGCAGCTTAGAACTAGCACCCCCCCACGAGCAGTACTTC. Protein sequence: CASSLELAPPHEQYF.